The clone carrying this T cell receptor (beta chain) was observed a few times. What it binds is not known. Primers used in a second PCR of roughly 6 to 11 cycles were a sample-barcoded 5' primer and a J-beta primer mix. Researchers report that a template-switch adaptor with 12 random nucleotides tagged each cDNA molecule. A single record per CDR3 protein comes from TCRdb applying MiXCR to the 5' RACE reads. The sample shows under 2,000,000 distinct CDR3 sequences, roughly 52% of them seen only once. This sample was included in a study of blood T cells in healthy people across ages. Overall study findings and caveats: When one million T cells were used, diversity estimates were thought to be underestimates.

Sequencing input: blood. The source of this sequence is a woman aged 40 to 50 in good health.

The CDR3 sequence is CAISENRESEQYF. The CDR3 DNA reads as TGTGCCATCAGTGAGAACAGGGAATCCGAGCAGTACTTC. This chain links TRBV10-3 with TRBJ2-7; perhaps TRBD1 as D (6 bases). This CDR3 is 13 amino acids long. The germline V gene has CDR1 ENHRY and CDR2 SYGVKD. Trimming pared 2 bases from V and 6 bases from J, leaving 11 bases between.